These T cell receptor beta chains were read from a single sample in a study of T cell responses to AZD1222 COVID-19 vaccine. Some clones are missing from TCRdb's copy, which holds only in-frame ones; the method was immunoSEQ multiplex PCR. The sample consists of around 140,000 clones, nearly 95% of them appearing once. The material sequenced was peripheral blood, taken on day 0 of AZD1222 vaccination. The receptors here all came from an adult in good health. Both conserved end residues are part of each CDR3. The D gene is left open where the match is weak. Size is stated for part of the rows, as once, few or many counts, or as a class when the clone is expanded.

size,length,V,D,J,DNA,CDR3
NA,15,TRBV28,NA,TRBJ1-6,TGTGCCAGCAGACCTCATTCCGGGTGGGGTTCACCCCTCCACTTT,CASRPHSGWGSPLHF
NA,12,TRBV4-1,NA,TRBJ1-6,TGCGCCAGCAGCACCCGAAATTCACCCCTCCACTTT,CASSTRNSPLHF
NA,17,TRBV5-6,NA,TRBJ2-7,TGTGCCAGCAGCTTGGTATTGTCGTGGGGGGCGGCCTACGAGCAGTACTTC,CASSLVLSWGAAYEQYF
NA,15,TRBV7-3,TRBD2,TRBJ2-1,TGTGCCAGCAGCAAGGGACTAGCGGGGTACGATGAGCAGTTCTTC,CASSKGLAGYDEQFF
NA,14,TRBV19,NA,TRBJ1-1,TGTGCCAGTAGTATAGGCCCGGGGGGCACTGAAGCTTTCTTT,CASSIGPGGTEAFF
NA,17,TRBV3-1/TRBV3-2,NA,TRBJ1-2,TGTGCCAGCAGCCAAGTTAGGGGTACGCGTCTTTTGTATGGCTACACCTTC,CASSQVRGTRLLYGYTF
NA,16,TRBV27,TRBD1,TRBJ2-7,TGTGCCAGCAGTCCGACCTTGGGACAGGGCTCATACGAGCAGTACTTC,CASSPTLGQGSYEQYF
NA,14,TRBV3-1/TRBV3-2,NA,TRBJ1-4,TGTGCCAGCAGCCAAGGTACAACTAATGAAAAACTGTTTTTT,CASSQGTTNEKLFF
NA,14,TRBV2,NA,TRBJ2-1,TGTGCCAGCAGTGTCTTGCAGGTTAGCAATGAGCAGTTCTTC,CASSVLQVSNEQFF
NA,13,TRBV19,NA,TRBJ2-2,TGTGCCAGTAGTATAGGGGGGGCCGGGGAGCTGTTTTTT,CASSIGGAGELFF
few,14,TRBV7-9,NA,TRBJ1-6,TGTGCCAGCAGCCCGACCGGGGTGAATTCACCCCTCCACTTT,CASSPTGVNSPLHF
NA,13,TRBV12-3/TRBV12-4,NA,TRBJ2-5,TGTGCCAGCAGTTTGACGTACCAAGAGACCCAGTACTTC,CASSLTYQETQYF
NA,16,TRBV5-1,TRBD1,TRBJ1-1,TGCGCCAGCAGCTCTGGAGGGACAGGGGGACGGACTGAAGCTTTCTTT,CASSSGGTGGRTEAFF
NA,15,TRBV9,NA,TRBJ1-4,TGTGCCAGCAGCCCAGGACCTACCTGGAATGAAAAACTGTTTTTT,CASSPGPTWNEKLFF
NA,20,TRBV24-1,NA,TRBJ1-5,TGTGCCACCAGTGATTTGAAGGGGAAGGGGAAAAGGAGGTTAAATCAGCCCCAGCATTTT,CATSDLKGKGKRRLNQPQHF
NA,14,TRBV30,NA,TRBJ1-4,TGTGCCTGGAGCCTCCGGGGGGCGGGAGAAAAACTGTTTTTT,CAWSLRGAGEKLFF
NA,14,TRBV7-2,NA,TRBJ2-7,TGTGCCAGCAGCTTGTCGGGACCCTCAGGCGAGCAGTACTTC,CASSLSGPSGEQYF
NA,13,TRBV12-5,TRBD1,TRBJ1-5,TGTGCTAGCCAGGGGGCCCTCAATCAGCCCCAGCATTTT,CASQGALNQPQHF
NA,13,TRBV30,NA,TRBJ2-1,TGTGCCTGGAGTGTATCCGACAACAATGAGCAGTTCTTC,CAWSVSDNNEQFF
NA,15,TRBV28,TRBD1,TRBJ2-3,TGTGCCAGCAGTATCTCACAGGGGGGAGCAGATACGCAGTATTTT,CASSISQGGADTQYF
NA,13,TRBV6-5,NA,TRBJ2-7,TGTGCCAGCAGTTACTCGGGTTCCTACGAGCAGTACTTC,CASSYSGSYEQYF
NA,14,TRBV13,NA,TRBJ1-4,TGTGCCAGCAGCTCCAAGCAGGGGCGGGAAAAACTGTTTTTT,CASSSKQGREKLFF
NA,14,TRBV29-1,TRBD1,TRBJ2-7,TGCAGCGTTGACGACCCGGGACAGGGAGGCGAGCAGTACTTC,CSVDDPGQGGEQYF
NA,15,TRBV4-2,TRBD1,TRBJ1-2,TGTGCCAGCAGCCAAGTCGGGACAGGGGTGTATGGCTACACCTTC,CASSQVGTGVYGYTF
NA,13,TRBV19,TRBD1,TRBJ1-2,TGTGCCAGTAGTATGACAGGGAGATATGGCTACACCTTC,CASSMTGRYGYTF
NA,14,TRBV6-5,NA,TRBJ1-5,TGTGCCAGCAGCCCCGACAGGACTAATCAGCCCCAGCATTTT,CASSPDRTNQPQHF
NA,14,TRBV27,NA,TRBJ1-2,TGTGCCAGCAGTTTATCTTTTGGCAGCTATGGCTACACCTTC,CASSLSFGSYGYTF
NA,16,TRBV2,NA,TRBJ1-5,TGTGCCAGTACACCCGGGGGGGGTTATAGCAATCAGCCCCAGCATTTT,CASTPGGGYSNQPQHF
NA,13,TRBV19,TRBD1,TRBJ1-5,TGTGCCAGTAGAGACAGGGGGCCTCAGCCCCAGCATTTT,CASRDRGPQPQHF
NA,14,TRBV18,NA,TRBJ2-5,TGTGCCAGCTCACCACAAAGGGGGTCAGAGACCCAGTACTTC,CASSPQRGSETQYF
NA,15,TRBV4-2,NA,TRBJ2-7,TGTGCCAGCAGCCAAGAAGGCAGGCCCTCCTACGAGCAGTACTTC,CASSQEGRPSYEQYF
NA,13,TRBV19,NA,TRBJ2-7,TGTGCCAGTAGTATTCTGACACCGGGGGAACTGTACTTC,CASSILTPGELYF
NA,11,TRBV28,NA,TRBJ1-2,TGTGCCACCCGTCGGGACTATGGCTACACCTTC,CATRRDYGYTF
NA,13,TRBV29-1,TRBD2,TRBJ2-1,TGCAGCGCATTTAGCGGGAGAGGGTATGAGCAGTTCTTC,CSAFSGRGYEQFF
NA,13,TRBV24-1,NA,TRBJ1-5,TGTGCCACCAGTGCCAATAGCAATCAGCCCCAGCATTTT,CATSANSNQPQHF
NA,13,TRBV30,NA,TRBJ2-3,TGTGCCTGGAGTCCGGCCGGACAGTCTTTGCAGTATTTT,CAWSPAGQSLQYF
NA,16,TRBV5-6,NA,TRBJ2-1,TGTGCCAGCAGCTTGGCCCTAACAGAAGCCTACAATGAGCAGTTCTTC,CASSLALTEAYNEQFF
NA,13,TRBV10-3,NA,TRBJ1-6,TGTGCCATCAAGCAGGGTTCCAATTCACCCCTCCACTTT,CAIKQGSNSPLHF
NA,15,TRBV7-9,TRBD1,TRBJ2-6,TGTGCCAGCAGGGGCAGGGGGCCTGGGGCCAACGTCCTGACTTTC,CASRGRGPGANVLTF
NA,12,TRBV27,NA,TRBJ1-2,TGTGCCAGCCACACAGATAGGGATGGCTACACCTTC,CASHTDRDGYTF
NA,12,TRBV27,NA,TRBJ2-7,TGTGCCAGCAGTTTTTGGGGTTACGAGCAGTACTTC,CASSFWGYEQYF
once,15,TRBV5-6,NA,TRBJ2-3,TGTGCCAGCAGCTTGGGAGTTACAGTATTGGGCACGCAGTATTTT,CASSLGVTVLGTQYF
NA,14,TRBV9,NA,TRBJ1-2,TGTGCCAGCAGCGTAGAGTGGGGGCGTGAAGGCTACACCTTC,CASSVEWGREGYTF
NA,15,TRBV10-3,TRBD2,TRBJ2-1,TGTGCCATCAGTGTCGGGGGGGGGCTATACAATGAGCAGTTCTTC,CAISVGGGLYNEQFF
NA,17,TRBV7-3,NA,TRBJ1-2,TGTGCCAGCAGCTTAAGGGATCTGAGGGCGAAACCTTATGGCTACACCTTC,CASSLRDLRAKPYGYTF
NA,15,TRBV5-5,TRBD1,TRBJ1-3,TGTGCCAGCAGCGGCGGGACAGGGACTGGAAACACCATATATTTT,CASSGGTGTGNTIYF
NA,13,TRBV7-8,NA,TRBJ1-6,TGTGCCAGCAGCCGGGACGGCCCCATCGCCCTCCACTTT,CASSRDGPIALHF
NA,14,TRBV28,NA,TRBJ1-6,TGTGCCAGCAGTTTTTCGCAGGGCAATTCACCCCTCCACTTT,CASSFSQGNSPLHF
NA,14,TRBV5-1,TRBD1,TRBJ1-1,TGCGCCAGCAGCTGGACAGGGTCCTCCACTGAAGCTTTCTTT,CASSWTGSSTEAFF
once,18,TRBV24-1,TRBD1,TRBJ1-5,TGTGCCACCAGTGATTCATCAGGGGACAGGGAGGGCAATCAGCCCCAGCATTTT,CATSDSSGDREGNQPQHF
NA,16,TRBV5-1,NA,TRBJ2-1,TGCGCCAGCAGCTTGGCGGGTAGTTGGGGTTTGGATGAGCAGTTCTTC,CASSLAGSWGLDEQFF
NA,12,TRBV29-1,NA,TRBJ1-2,TGCAGCGTTGATAGGGGAAAAAATGGCTACACCTTC,CSVDRGKNGYTF
once,18,TRBV5-6,TRBD2,TRBJ2-1,TGTGCCAGCAGCTTGGCCCTTTTGACTAGCGGGAGAGGGGATGAGCAGTTCTTC,CASSLALLTSGRGDEQFF
NA,12,TRBV13,NA,TRBJ2-7,TGTGCCAGCAGCTTCAAGGGCGGCGAGCAGTACTTC,CASSFKGGEQYF